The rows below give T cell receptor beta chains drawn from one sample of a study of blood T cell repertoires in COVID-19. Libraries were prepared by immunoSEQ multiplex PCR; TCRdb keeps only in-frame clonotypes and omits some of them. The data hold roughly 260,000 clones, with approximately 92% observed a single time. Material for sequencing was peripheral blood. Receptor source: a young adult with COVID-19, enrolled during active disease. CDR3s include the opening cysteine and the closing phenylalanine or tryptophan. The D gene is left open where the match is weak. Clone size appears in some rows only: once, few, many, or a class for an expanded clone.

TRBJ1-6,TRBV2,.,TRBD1,TGTGCCAGCAGAATGGGACAGGGAAATTCACCCCTCCACTTT,CASRMGQGNSPLHF
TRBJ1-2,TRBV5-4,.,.,TGTGCCAGCAGCTTGGCCAGGGGTGACGGCTACACCTTC,CASSLARGDGYTF
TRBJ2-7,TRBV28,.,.,TGTGCCAGCCTTGCGGGGACCTCCTCCTACGAGCAGTACTTC,CASLAGTSSYEQYF
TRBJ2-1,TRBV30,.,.,TGTGCCTGGAGAATACGGAGCTCCTACAATGAGCAGTTCTTC,CAWRIRSSYNEQFF
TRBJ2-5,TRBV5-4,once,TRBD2,TGTGCCAGCAGCTTGGGACTAGCGGGATACCAAGAGACCCAGTACTTC,CASSLGLAGYQETQYF
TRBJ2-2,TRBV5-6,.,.,TGTGCCAGCAGCGTCGCGAACACCGGGGAGCTGTTTTTT,CASSVANTGELFF
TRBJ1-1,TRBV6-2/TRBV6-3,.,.,TGTGCCAGCAGCCCGCGCGCCGCTTACGGTGAAGCTTTCTTT,CASSPRAAYGEAFF
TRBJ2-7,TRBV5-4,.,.,TGTGCCAGCAGCGGCTCGTACGAGCAGTACTTC,CASSGSYEQYF
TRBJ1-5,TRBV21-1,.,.,TGTGCCCCCCCCGAGCGGGGGGCTAGCAATCAGCCCCAGCATTTT,CAPPERGASNQPQHF
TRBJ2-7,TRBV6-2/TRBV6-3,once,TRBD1,TGTGCCAGCAGTTACTCGCGGGACAGGGTCGCCGAGCAGTACTTC,CASSYSRDRVAEQYF
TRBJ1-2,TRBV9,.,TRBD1,TGTGCCAGCACGTCTTCTCCTGGGACAGGCACTGGCTACACCTTC,CASTSSPGTGTGYTF
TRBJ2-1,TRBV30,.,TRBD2,TGTGCCTGGAGTATCGGACTAGCGGGAGGGTCGGTGGATGAGCAGTTCTTC,CAWSIGLAGGSVDEQFF
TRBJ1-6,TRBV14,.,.,TGTGCCAGCAGCCAAACCGGGGGTCATTCACCCCTCCACTTT,CASSQTGGHSPLHF
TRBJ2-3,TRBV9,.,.,TGTGCCAGCAGCGTAGCTCAGGGAGGTGATACGCAGTATTTT,CASSVAQGGDTQYF
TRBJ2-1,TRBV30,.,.,TGTGCCTGGAGTAGCAACCTCTACAATGAGCAGTTCTTC,CAWSSNLYNEQFF
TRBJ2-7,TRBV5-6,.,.,TGTGCCAGCAGTTACACCGGGGGTTCCTACGAGCAGTACTTC,CASSYTGGSYEQYF
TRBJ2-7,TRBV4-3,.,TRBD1,TGCGCCAGCAGCCATCGGGGACAGGGACTCTACGAGCAGTACTTC,CASSHRGQGLYEQYF
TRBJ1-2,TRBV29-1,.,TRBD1,TGCAGCGGTGGGACAGGGGGACTTGGCTACACCTTC,CSGGTGGLGYTF
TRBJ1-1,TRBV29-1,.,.,TGCAGCGCCAAATTGAACACTGAAGCTTTCTTT,CSAKLNTEAFF